This paragraph covers one T cell receptor beta chain sequence. Sequencing used immunoSEQ multiplex PCR; TCRdb keeps in-frame clones, though not all of them. The sample yields some 90,000 clones, more than 90% seen once. This entry is derived from a study of T cell changes during pregnancy in multiple sclerosis. This CDR3 contains 14 residues. Looked up from germline, CDR1 is SGHTA and CDR2 is FQGNSA. Trimming at V came to 1 base and at J to 8 bases, leaving 5 bases not matched to a gene. This rearrangement joins TRBV7-2 to TRBJ1-1; 9 bases line up with TRBD1. This clonotype was sampled from a female donor with multiple sclerosis, enrolled in a pregnancy study. The sample in question was peripheral blood, obtained in the first trimester of pregnancy. The CDR3 nucleotides are TGTGCCAGCAGCTTAGACCACAGGGGGCTAGAAGCTTTCTTT. Its translation is CASSLDHRGLEAFF.